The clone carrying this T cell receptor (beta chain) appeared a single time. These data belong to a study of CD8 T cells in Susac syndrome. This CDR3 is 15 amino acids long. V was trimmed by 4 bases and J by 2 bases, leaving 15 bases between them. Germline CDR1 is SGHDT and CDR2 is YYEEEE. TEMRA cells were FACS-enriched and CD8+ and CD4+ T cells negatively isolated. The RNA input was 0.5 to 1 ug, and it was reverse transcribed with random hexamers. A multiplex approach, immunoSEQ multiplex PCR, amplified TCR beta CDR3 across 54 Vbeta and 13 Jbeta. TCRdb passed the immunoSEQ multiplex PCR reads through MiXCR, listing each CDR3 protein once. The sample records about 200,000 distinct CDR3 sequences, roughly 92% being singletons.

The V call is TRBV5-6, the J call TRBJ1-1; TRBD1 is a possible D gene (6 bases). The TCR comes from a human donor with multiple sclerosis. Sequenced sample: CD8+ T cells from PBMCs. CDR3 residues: CASSPLGGRNTEAFF. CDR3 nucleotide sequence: TGTGCCAGCAGCCCTCTGGGGGGCAGAAACACTGAAGCTTTCTTT.